Each of the 27 T cell receptor beta chains below was sequenced from the same sample in a study of cytomegalovirus exposure and HLA in healthy donors. The PCR made use of 60 Vbeta and 13 Jbeta primers. The table came from immunoSEQ multiplex PCR; TCRdb's copy has only in-frame clones and leaves some out. This sample yields 120,000 to 150,000 clones, of which approximately 70% are seen a single time; 1% to 1.5% belongs to the top ten. The sequenced sample consisted of PBMCs. These receptors originate from a woman in her thirties or forties in good health and CMV-seronegative.

The chain combines TRBV5-1 with TRBJ2-5; 15 bases map to TRBD2. Germline CDR1 SGHRS, CDR2 YFSETQ. CDR3 size: 16 residues. The V gene end was trimmed by 4 bases and the J gene end by 2 bases; junction bases not matched to a gene: 3. The CDR3 bases are TGCGCCAGCAGCACCGGGACTAGCGGGGGGCAAGAGACCCAGTACTTC. Translation gives CASSTGTSGGQETQYF.

This chain joins TRBV18 and TRBJ1-5, with a possible D match to TRBD1 (6 bases). Trimming cost V 4 bases and J 0 bases, with 10 bases left between them. The CDR3 sequence is 15 residues long. Per the germline V gene, CDR1 is KGHSH and CDR2 is LQKENI. CDR3 sequence reads: CASSLGQHSNQPQHF. CDR3 bases: TGTGCCAGCTCACTGGGACAACATAGCAATCAGCCCCAGCATTTT.

This clone was seen a few times. CDR3 residues: CATTQGAEAFF. In nucleotides, the CDR3 is TGTGCCACCACCCAGGGGGCTGAAGCTTTCTTT. The rearrangement links TRBV6-1 to TRBJ1-1, with TRBD1 matching 7 bases. From germline, CDR1 is MNHNS and CDR2 SASEGT. The J segment lost 6 bases and the V segment lost 10 bases, leaving 5 bases of the junction unmatched. The length of the CDR3 is 11 residues.

The gene calls are TRBV5-1 and TRBJ2-7; 9 bases line up with TRBD1. This CDR3 is 14 amino acids long. V was pared by 0 bases and J by 6 bases, with 4 bases of the junction left unmatched. Per the germline V gene, CDR1 is SGHRS and CDR2 is YFSETQ. CDR3: CASSLGNRGLEQYF. DNA of the CDR3: TGCGCCAGCAGCTTGGGGAACAGGGGGCTCGAGCAGTACTTC.

This chain joins TRBV5-1 and TRBJ1-5; 11 bases align to TRBD1. Germline V gene lookup returns CDR1 SGHRS and CDR2 YFSETQ. The junction had 2 bases not matched to a gene; V was cut back by 4 bases and J by 2 bases. The CDR3 has 15 residues. The CDR3 here is CASSAGQGGNQPQHF. CDR3 bases: TGCGCCAGCAGCGCGGGACAGGGGGGCAATCAGCCCCAGCATTTT.

This clone was detected only a few times. The chain joins TRBV19 to TRBJ1-1; D unclear. V lost 6 bases to trimming and J lost 7 bases, with 18 bases between them. The CDR3 contains 14 residues. Germline V lookup: CDR1 LNHDA, CDR2 SQIVND (reference sequence). Here the CDR3 DNA reads TGTGCCAGTAGCCGACTAGGGAGGAGTGGTGAAGCTTTCTTT. This gives the protein CASSRLGRSGEAFF.

This chain joins TRBV28 and TRBJ1-5; a possible D gene is TRBD1 (5 bases). This CDR3 spans 15 amino acids. The germline V and J ends were trimmed by 4 bases and 3 bases, with 13 bases remaining between them. Per the germline V gene, CDR1 is MDHEN and CDR2 is SYDVKM. CDR3 nucleotide sequence: TGTGCCAGCAGTTCAATGGAGGGGCTCAATCAGCCCCAGCATTTT. It is translated as CASSSMEGLNQPQHF.

The CDR3 reads CASSQRMRGQETQYF. As DNA, the CDR3 is TGTGCCAGCAGCCAAAGGATGCGGGGCCAAGAGACCCAGTACTTC. V gene TRBV4-2 combines with J gene TRBJ2-5, with D perhaps TRBD2 (6 bases). The CDR3 covers 15 residues. The V gene's germline CDR1 is LGHNA and CDR2 YNFKEQ. V was shortened by 2 bases and J by 1 base, with 11 bases between the two germline ends.

This chain links TRBV19 with TRBJ2-6; 7 nucleotides line up with TRBD1. CDR1 is LNHDA and CDR2 is SQIVND in the germline V gene (reference sequence). Losses at the gene ends were 9 bases for V and 0 bases for J; bases not matched to a gene: 5. The CDR3 covers 15 residues. Here the CDR3 reads CASGQDHSGANVLTF. The CDR3 DNA sequence: TGTGCCAGCGGACAGGATCACTCTGGGGCCAACGTCCTGACTTTC.

The chain is built from TRBV4-2 and TRBJ2-1, with TRBD2 matching over 7 bases. Trimming removed 0 bases from V and 0 bases from J; junction bases left unmatched: 11. Germline V gives CDR1 LGHNA, CDR2 YNFKEQ. This CDR3 has 19 amino acids. The CDR3 nucleotides read TGTGCCAGCAGCCAAGATCTCGGGCTAGCGGATAGCTCCTACAATGAGCAGTTCTTC. Residues: CASSQDLGLADSSYNEQFF.

The chain links TRBV29-1 to TRBJ2-1; D may be TRBD2 (6 bases). The length of the CDR3 is 14 residues. Germline CDR1 and CDR2: SQVTM and ANQGSEA. V lost 4 bases and J 16 bases, leaving 26 bases between the germline ends. CDR3 DNA sequence: TGCAGCGTTGTATGGGGAATGACTACCGACGGGGGATTCTTC. Translation gives CSVVWGMTTDGGFF.

This clone was observed a handful of times. In DNA, the CDR3 is TGTGCCAGCATCTCGGGGTTGAACACTGAAGCTTTCTTT. This encodes CASISGLNTEAFF. The chain has TRBV6-6 and TRBJ1-1, with unresolved D. Per the germline V gene, CDR1 is MNHNY and CDR2 is SVGAGI (reference sequence). V was shortened by 7 bases and J by 0 bases, with 9 bases between the two germline ends. CDR3 length equals 13 residues.

The chain couples TRBV19 to TRBJ1-5; TRBD1 aligns across 9 bases. The CDR3 length is 16 residues. The germline V gene encodes CDR1 LNHDA and CDR2 SQIVND (reference sequence). After removal of 5 bases from V and 4 bases from J, the junction contained 9 bases not matched to a gene. The CDR3 reads CASSSSSGTGNQPQHF. In nucleotides, the CDR3 is TGTGCCAGTAGTTCATCCTCCGGGACAGGGAATCAGCCCCAGCATTTT. Together with reference TRBV19 and TRBJ1-5, the CDR3 gives the full variable domain: DGGITQSPKYLFRKEGQNVTLSCEQNLNHDAMYWYRQDPGQGLRLIYYSQIVNDFQKGDIAEGYSVSREKKESFPLTVTSAQKNPTAFYLCASSSSSGTGNQPQHFGDGTRLSIL.

The chain carries TRBV29-1 and TRBJ2-5; TRBD1 matches 8 bases. CDR3 length: 14 residues. CDR1 and CDR2 (germline): SQVTM, ANQGSEA. Losses at the gene ends were 6 bases for V and 0 bases for J; bases not matched to a gene: 6. The CDR3 region has the DNA TGCAGCGTGGCCCAGGGGGCAAACCAAGAGACCCAGTACTTC. It encodes CSVAQGANQETQYF.

The rearrangement uses TRBV19 and TRBJ2-5; 9 positions match TRBD1. Germline lookup yields CDR1 LNHDA and CDR2 SQIVND (reference sequence). V dropped 5 bases and J dropped 5; count of bases not matched to a gene: 15. The CDR3 has 17 amino acids. CDR3 DNA sequence: TGTGCCAGTAGTCCGACCCCTAACAGGGGGCTTGGGGAGACCCAGTACTTC. Translation: CASSPTPNRGLGETQYF.

The chain employs TRBV10-3 and TRBJ1-1, with a possible D match to TRBD1 (5 bases). Deletions cut 0 bases from V and 0 bases from J, with 8 bases between. The CDR3 totals 15 residues. The germline V gene encodes CDR1 ENHRY and CDR2 SYGVKD. The CDR3 is CAISESTDMNTEAFF. The CDR3 DNA reads TGTGCCATCAGTGAGTCGACAGACATGAACACTGAAGCTTTCTTT.

This clone was counted once. This rearrangement joins TRBV5-6 to TRBJ1-2; D gene unclear. With 1 base removed from V and 4 bases from J, the gap between germline ends came to 11 bases. Germline-derived CDR1 and CDR2 are SGHDT and YYEEEE. The CDR3 sequence is 14 residues long. The CDR3 DNA follows: TGTGCCAGCAGCTTGTCTTACAGCCTCTATGGCTACACCTTC. Its translation is CASSLSYSLYGYTF. The full variable domain, in which reference TRBV5-6 and TRBJ1-2 provide the parts outside the CDR3, is DAGVTQSPTHLIKTRGQQVTLRCSPKSGHDTVSWYQQALGQGPQFIFQYYEEEERQRGNFPDRFSGHQFPNYSSELNVNALLLGDSALYLCASSLSYSLYGYTFGSGTRLTVV.

The chain combines TRBV2 with TRBJ1-5; D unclear. The germline V gene has CDR1 SNHLY and CDR2 FYNNEI. Deletions cut 1 base from V and 4 bases from J, with 5 bases between. CDR3 length equals 13 residues. The CDR3 loop reads CASSEDRNQPQHF. The CDR3 nucleotides read TGTGCCAGCAGTGAAGATAGAAATCAGCCCCAGCATTTT.

The chain uses TRBV9 and TRBJ2-3; D gene ambiguous. With 4 bases removed from V and 4 bases from J, the gap between germline ends came to 13 bases. Germline CDR1 is SGDLS and CDR2 is YYNGEE. The CDR3 has 14 amino acids. CDR3 protein: CASSPPSVADTQYF. For the CDR3, the DNA is TGTGCCAGCAGCCCCCCTTCGGTCGCAGATACGCAGTATTTT.

The rearrangement joins TRBV19 to TRBJ1-6, with TRBD1 identical over 7 bases. Germline CDR1 and CDR2: LNHDA and SQIVND (reference sequence). V gave up 7 bases and J gave up 8 bases; unmatched junction bases: 5. This CDR3 is built from 13 residues. The CDR3 nucleotides are TGTGCCAGTACTCGACAGGGAGATTCACCCCTCCACTTT. Translation gives CASTRQGDSPLHF.

This clone came up once. The chain is built from TRBV4-1 and TRBJ1-1; weak D call: TRBD1 (6 bases). CDR3 length: 13 amino acids. CDR1 is MGHRA, CDR2 YSYEKL, per germline. Trimming shortened V by 1 base and J by 6 bases, and 9 bases separated the two germline ends. CDR3 nucleotide sequence: TGCGCCAGCAGCCAAGTGGGGGCACCTGAAGCTTTCTTT. Translating it yields CASSQVGAPEAFF.

The J gene is TRBJ1-2, the V gene TRBV4-1; D might be TRBD1 (6 bases). CDR1 is MGHRA, CDR2 YSYEKL, per germline. Trimming stripped 1 base from V and 4 bases from J, with 13 bases between. This CDR3 has 15 amino acids. The CDR3 protein is CASSQGTGFLYGYTF. DNA of the CDR3: TGCGCCAGCAGCCAAGGAACAGGGTTCCTCTATGGCTACACCTTC.

The chain recombines TRBV11-3 with TRBJ2-3; D is unclear. CDR1 is SGHNT and CDR2 is YENEEA in the germline V gene. The CDR3 runs to 11 residues. V lost 3 bases and J lost 6, with 4 bases in between. CDR3 in DNA: TGTGCCAGCAGCTTCCGGGATACGCAGTATTTT. This translates into CASSFRDTQYF.

A note on this clone: A junction end diverges from the germline sequence, so it may reflect a read error. The gene calls are TRBV7-9 and TRBJ1-5, with TRBD1 matching over 10 bases. CDR1 SEHNR and CDR2 FQNEAQ come from the germline V gene (reference sequence). This CDR3 contains 14 residues. CDR3 amino acids: CSSSQGQGNQPQHF. In DNA, the CDR3 is TGTTCCAGCAGCCAGGGACAGGGGAATCAGCCCCAGCATTTT.

V gene TRBV5-1 combines with J gene TRBJ2-5; D is possibly TRBD1 (5 bases). The DNA end is a closer match to TRBJ2-7, so the J assignment may be wrong. The germline V gene encodes CDR1 SGHRS and CDR2 YFSETQ. The CDR3 is made up of 14 amino acids. This CDR3 is CASSPDSRSYEQYF. DNA for the CDR3: TGCGCCAGCAGCCCAGACAGTCGCTCCTACGAGCAGTACTTC.

The DNA of the CDR3 is TGCGCCAGCAGCCAAGATAGCGCGGGGGGGTACAACGAGCAGTACTTC. The encoded protein is CASSQDSAGGYNEQYF. This chain uses TRBV4-1 with TRBJ2-7, with 9 bases that match TRBD2. The V gene end was trimmed by 0 bases and the J gene end by 5 bases; junction bases not matched to a gene: 8. Germline loops: CDR1 MGHRA, CDR2 YSYEKL. The CDR3 consists of 16 residues.

This sequence joins TRBV10-3 and TRBJ2-4; D is perhaps TRBD1 (6 bases). Germline V gives CDR1 ENHRY, CDR2 SYGVKD. V lost 3 bases and J 1 base, leaving 16 bases between the germline ends. CDR3 size: 17 residues. The CDR3 loop reads CAISDPPPGAAKNIQYF. The CDR3 DNA reads as TGTGCCATCAGTGACCCCCCCCCAGGGGCCGCCAAAAACATTCAGTACTTC.